This TCR beta chain was obtained from a study of blood T cell repertoires in COVID-19. Authors' analysis steps: Reference gene primers were amplified, and this amplification served to estimate nucleated cell counts. The protocol was immunoSEQ multiplex PCR, while the TCRdb copy is restricted to in-frame clones and leaves out a portion. V and J calls and clone size come straight from that table; D and trimming were deduced from the DNA. The data show tens of thousands of clones, around 90% seen once. Comment on this clone: An end of the junction does not agree with germline; a read error may underlie this.

From germline, CDR1 is SSHAT and CDR2 FNYEAQ (reference sequence). The CDR3 contains 16 residues. The source is an older woman with active COVID-19. V is TRBV7-7 and J is TRBJ1-1, with 10 bases that match TRBD1. The sequenced sample was peripheral blood. The CDR3 protein is CASSHDRGPNNTEAFF. The CDR3 DNA is TGTGCTAGCAGCCATGACAGGGGGCCTAATAACACTGAAGCTTTCTTT.